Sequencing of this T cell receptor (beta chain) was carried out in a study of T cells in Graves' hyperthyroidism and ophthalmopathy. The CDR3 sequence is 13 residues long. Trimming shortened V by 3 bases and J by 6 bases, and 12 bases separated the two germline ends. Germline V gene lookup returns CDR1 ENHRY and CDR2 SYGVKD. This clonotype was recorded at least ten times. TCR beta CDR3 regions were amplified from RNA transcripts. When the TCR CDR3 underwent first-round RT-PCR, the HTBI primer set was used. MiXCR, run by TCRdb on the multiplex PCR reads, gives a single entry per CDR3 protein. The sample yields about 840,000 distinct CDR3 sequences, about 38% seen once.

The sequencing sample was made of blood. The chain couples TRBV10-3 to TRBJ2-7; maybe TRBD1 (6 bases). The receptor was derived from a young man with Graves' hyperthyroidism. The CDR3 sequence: CAISDGGSSEQYF. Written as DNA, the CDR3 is TGTGCCATCAGTGATGGGGGCAGTAGCGAGCAGTACTTC.